Below are 5 T cell receptor beta chains sequenced from a single sample in a study of long-term antiretroviral therapy in people with HIV. Running of the v3.0 immunoSEQ assay took place at survey level. The assay was immunoSEQ multiplex PCR, and TCRdb's table has in-frame clones only and misses some. The sample has around 15,000 clones, around 80% seen once. Sequenced here: unsorted PBMCs, sampled 0.1 years after starting antiretroviral therapy. All receptors come from a man aged 18 to 29 with HIV.

The rearrangement joins TRBV6-6 to TRBJ2-5, with D maybe TRBD1 (5 bases). Germline V gene lookup returns CDR1 MNHNY and CDR2 SVGAGI (reference sequence). This CDR3 has 14 residues. Trimming shortened V by 9 bases and J by 5 bases, and 19 bases separated the two germline ends. The DNA of the CDR3 is TGTGCCAGTAGTGGGGCCAGTCTGAGGGAGACCCAGTACTTC. This encodes CASSGASLRETQYF.

This sequence joins TRBV30 and TRBJ2-7; 7 nucleotides align to TRBD2. After removal of 4 bases from V and 6 bases from J, the junction contained 21 bases not matched to a gene. This CDR3 region has 17 residues. The germline gives CDR1 GTSNPN, CDR2 SVGIG (reference sequence). CDR3 amino acids: CAWNPGEGLARFGEQYF. The CDR3 DNA reads TGTGCCTGGAACCCGGGGGAGGGTCTAGCGAGGTTTGGCGAGCAGTACTTC.

This chain uses TRBV27 with TRBJ2-1; TRBD2 agrees at 11 bases. CDR3 length equals 17 residues. The ends lost 5 bases at V and 3 bases at J; junction bases unmatched: 9. From germline, CDR1 is MNHEY and CDR2 SMNVEV (reference sequence). This CDR3 is CASSPRAGTSGYNEQFF. CDR3 in DNA: TGTGCCAGCAGTCCAAGAGCCGGGACTAGCGGCTACAATGAGCAGTTCTTC.

The genes are TRBV5-4 and TRBJ2-5; D is possibly TRBD1 or TRBD2 (5 bases each). The CDR3 sequence is 15 residues long. Trimming cost V 3 bases and J 3 bases, with 15 bases left between them. The germline gives CDR1 SGHNT, CDR2 YYREEE (reference sequence). CDR3 protein: CASSSHRDGEETQYF. In DNA, the CDR3 is TGTGCCAGCAGCTCTCACCGGGACGGAGAAGAGACCCAGTACTTC.

The rearrangement uses TRBV4-3 and TRBJ2-7, with TRBD1 matching over 8 bases. The V gene's germline CDR1 is LGHNA and CDR2 YSLEER. The J segment lost 5 bases and the V segment lost 4 bases, leaving 7 bases of the junction unmatched. The CDR3 sequence is 14 residues long. The CDR3 DNA sequence: TGCGCCAGCAGCCGCATTATGGACAGGGACGAGCAGTACTTC. This gives the protein CASSRIMDRDEQYF.